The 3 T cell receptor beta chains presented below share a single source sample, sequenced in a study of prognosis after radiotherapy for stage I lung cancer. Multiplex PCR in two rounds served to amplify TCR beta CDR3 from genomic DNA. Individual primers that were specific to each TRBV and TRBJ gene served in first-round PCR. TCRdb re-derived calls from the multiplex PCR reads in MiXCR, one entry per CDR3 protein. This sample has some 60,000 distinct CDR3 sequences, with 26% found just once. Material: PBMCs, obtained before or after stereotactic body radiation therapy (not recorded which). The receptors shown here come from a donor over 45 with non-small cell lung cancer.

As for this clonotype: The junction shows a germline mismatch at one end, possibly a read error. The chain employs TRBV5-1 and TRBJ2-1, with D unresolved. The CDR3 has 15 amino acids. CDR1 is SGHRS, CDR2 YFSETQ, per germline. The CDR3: CASSEDGDSYNDQFF. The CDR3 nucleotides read TGCGCCAGCAGCGAGGATGGAGACTCCTACAATGATCAGTTCTTC.

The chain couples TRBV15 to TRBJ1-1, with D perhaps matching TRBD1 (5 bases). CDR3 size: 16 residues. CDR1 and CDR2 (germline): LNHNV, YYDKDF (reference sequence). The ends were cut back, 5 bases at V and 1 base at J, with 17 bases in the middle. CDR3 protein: CATSPPQTGRNTEAFF. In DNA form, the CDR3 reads TGTGCCACCAGCCCCCCCCAAACGGGACGGAACACTGAAGCTTTCTTT.

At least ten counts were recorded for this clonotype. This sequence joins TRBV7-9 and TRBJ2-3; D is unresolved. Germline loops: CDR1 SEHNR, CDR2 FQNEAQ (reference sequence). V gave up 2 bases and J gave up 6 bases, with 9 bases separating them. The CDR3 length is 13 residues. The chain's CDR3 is CASSLLQLDTQYF. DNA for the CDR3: TGTGCCAGCAGCTTACTTCAACTGGATACGCAGTATTTT. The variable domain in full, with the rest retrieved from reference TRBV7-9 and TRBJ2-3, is DTGVSQNPRHKITKRGQNVTFRCDPISEHNRLYWYRQTLGQGPEFLTYFQNEAQLEKSRLLSDRFSAERPKGSFSTLEIQRTEQGDSAMYLCASSLLQLDTQYFGPGTRLTVL.